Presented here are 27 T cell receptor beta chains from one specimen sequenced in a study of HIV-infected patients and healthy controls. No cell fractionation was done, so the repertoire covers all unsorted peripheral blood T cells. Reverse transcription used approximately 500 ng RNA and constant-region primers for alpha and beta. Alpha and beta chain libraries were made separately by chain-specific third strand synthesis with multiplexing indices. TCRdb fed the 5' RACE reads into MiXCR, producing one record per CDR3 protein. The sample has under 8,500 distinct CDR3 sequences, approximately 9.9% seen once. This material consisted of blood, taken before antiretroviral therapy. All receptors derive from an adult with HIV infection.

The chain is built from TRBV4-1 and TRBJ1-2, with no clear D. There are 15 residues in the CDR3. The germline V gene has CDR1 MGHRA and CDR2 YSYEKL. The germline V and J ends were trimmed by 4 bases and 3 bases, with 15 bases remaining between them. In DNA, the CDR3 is TGCGCCAGCAGCCCCCTTATTGACGCATACTATGGCTACACCTTC. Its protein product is CASSPLIDAYYGYTF.

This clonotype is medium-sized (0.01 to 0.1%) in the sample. Written as DNA, the CDR3 is TGTGCCAGCAGTTTAAGCAGGAACACTGAAGCTTTCTTT. Protein product: CASSLSRNTEAFF. The V call is TRBV28, the J call TRBJ1-1, with D uncertain. Trimming shortened V by 2 bases and J by 1 base, and 5 bases separated the two germline ends. The CDR3 sequence is 13 residues long. CDR1 is MDHEN, CDR2 SYDVKM, per germline.

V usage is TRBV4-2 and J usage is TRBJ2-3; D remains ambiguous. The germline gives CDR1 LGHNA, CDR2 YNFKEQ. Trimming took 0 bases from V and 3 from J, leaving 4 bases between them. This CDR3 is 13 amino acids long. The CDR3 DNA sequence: TGTGCCAGCAGCCAAGATGTAACAGATACGCAGTATTTT. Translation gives CASSQDVTDTQYF.

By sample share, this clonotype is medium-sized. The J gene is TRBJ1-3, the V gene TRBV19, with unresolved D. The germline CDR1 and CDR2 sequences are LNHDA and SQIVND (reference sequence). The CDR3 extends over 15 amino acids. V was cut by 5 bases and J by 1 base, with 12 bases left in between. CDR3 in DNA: TGTGCCAGTAGTGTGACCCTGATTTCTGGAAACACCATATATTTT. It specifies CASSVTLISGNTIYF.

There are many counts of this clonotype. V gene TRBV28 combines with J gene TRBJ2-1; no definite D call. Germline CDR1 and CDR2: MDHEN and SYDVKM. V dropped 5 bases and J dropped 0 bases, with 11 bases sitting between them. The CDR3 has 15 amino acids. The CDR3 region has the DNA TGTGCCAGCAGTCCTCTGCCGCGCTCCTACAATGAGCAGTTCTTC. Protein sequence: CASSPLPRSYNEQFF.

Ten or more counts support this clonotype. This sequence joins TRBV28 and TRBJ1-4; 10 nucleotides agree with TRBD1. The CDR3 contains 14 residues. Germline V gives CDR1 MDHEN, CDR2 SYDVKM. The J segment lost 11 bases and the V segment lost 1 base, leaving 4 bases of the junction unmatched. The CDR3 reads CASSLLGQGVKLFF. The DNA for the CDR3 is TGTGCCAGCAGTTTATTAGGACAGGGGGTTAAACTGTTTTTT.

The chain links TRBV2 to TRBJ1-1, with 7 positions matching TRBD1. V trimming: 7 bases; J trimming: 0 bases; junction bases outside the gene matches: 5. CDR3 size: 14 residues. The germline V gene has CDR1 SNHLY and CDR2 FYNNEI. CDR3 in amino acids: CASISQGLNTEAFF. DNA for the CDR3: TGTGCCAGCATTTCACAGGGGCTGAACACTGAAGCTTTCTTT. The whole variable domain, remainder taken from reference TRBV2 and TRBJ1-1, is EPEVTQTPSHQVTQMGQEVILRCVPISNHLYFYWYRQILGQKVEFLVSFYNNEISEKSEIFDDQFSVERPDGSNFTLKIRSTKLEDSAMYFCASISQGLNTEAFFGQGTRLTVV.

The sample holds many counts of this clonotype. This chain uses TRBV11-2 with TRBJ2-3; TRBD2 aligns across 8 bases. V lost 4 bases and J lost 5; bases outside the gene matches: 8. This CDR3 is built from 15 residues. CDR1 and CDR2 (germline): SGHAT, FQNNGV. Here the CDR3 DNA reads TGTGCCAGCAGCTCTAGGACTAGCTCGAGAGATACGCAGTATTTT. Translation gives CASSSRTSSRDTQYF.

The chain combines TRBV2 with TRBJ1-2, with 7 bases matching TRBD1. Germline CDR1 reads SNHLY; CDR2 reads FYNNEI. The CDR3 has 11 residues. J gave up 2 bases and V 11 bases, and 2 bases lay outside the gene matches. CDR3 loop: CAGGQNYGYTF. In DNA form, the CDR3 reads TGTGCCGGGGGACAGAACTATGGCTACACCTTC.

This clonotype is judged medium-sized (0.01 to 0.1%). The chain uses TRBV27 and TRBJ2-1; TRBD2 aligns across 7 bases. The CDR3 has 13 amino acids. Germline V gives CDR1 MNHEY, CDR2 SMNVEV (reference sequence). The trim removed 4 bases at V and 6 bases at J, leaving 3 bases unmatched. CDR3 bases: TGTGCCAGCAGTTCGGGAGGAAGCAATGAGCAGTTCTTC. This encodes CASSSGGSNEQFF.

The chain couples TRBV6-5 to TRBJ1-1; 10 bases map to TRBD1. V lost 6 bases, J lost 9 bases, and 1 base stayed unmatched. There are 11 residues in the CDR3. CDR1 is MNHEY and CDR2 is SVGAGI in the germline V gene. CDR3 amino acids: CASRGQGKAFF. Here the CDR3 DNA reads TGTGCCAGCAGGGGACAGGGGAAAGCTTTCTTT.

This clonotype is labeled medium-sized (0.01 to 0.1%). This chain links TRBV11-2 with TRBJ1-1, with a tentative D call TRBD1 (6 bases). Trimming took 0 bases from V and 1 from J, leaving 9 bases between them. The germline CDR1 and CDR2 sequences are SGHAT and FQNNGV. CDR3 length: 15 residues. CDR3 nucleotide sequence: TGTGCCAGCAGCTTAGAAGGGGGGGAGAACACTGAAGCTTTCTTT. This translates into CASSLEGGENTEAFF.

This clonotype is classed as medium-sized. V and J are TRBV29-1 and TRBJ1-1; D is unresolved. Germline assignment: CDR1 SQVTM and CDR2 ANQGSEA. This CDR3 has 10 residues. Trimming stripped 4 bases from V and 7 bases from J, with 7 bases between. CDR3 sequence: CSVVGNEAFF. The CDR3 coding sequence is TGCAGCGTTGTAGGCAATGAAGCTTTCTTT.

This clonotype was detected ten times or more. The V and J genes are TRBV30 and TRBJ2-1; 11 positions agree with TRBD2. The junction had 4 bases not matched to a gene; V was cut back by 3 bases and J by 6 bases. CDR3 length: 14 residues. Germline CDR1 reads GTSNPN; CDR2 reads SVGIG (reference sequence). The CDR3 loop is CAWSLAGGLNEQFF. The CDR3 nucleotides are TGTGCCTGGAGCCTAGCGGGAGGTCTCAATGAGCAGTTCTTC.

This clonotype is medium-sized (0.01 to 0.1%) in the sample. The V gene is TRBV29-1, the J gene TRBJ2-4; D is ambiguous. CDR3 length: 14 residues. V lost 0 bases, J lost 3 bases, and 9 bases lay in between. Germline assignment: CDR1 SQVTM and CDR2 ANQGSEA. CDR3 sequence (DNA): TGCAGCGTTGAAGAGTCAGAAGGCAAAAACATTCAGTACTTC. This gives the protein CSVEESEGKNIQYF.

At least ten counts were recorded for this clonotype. The CDR3, as DNA: TGTGCCAGCAGCTTGGGGGGTATGAACACTGAAGCTTTCTTT. It encodes CASSLGGMNTEAFF. The chain employs TRBV7-6 and TRBJ1-1; a possible D gene is TRBD1 (5 bases). This CDR3 is built from 14 residues. The V end was cut by 3 bases, the J end by 0 bases, with 8 bases between. Germline lookup yields CDR1 SGHVS and CDR2 FNYEAQ.

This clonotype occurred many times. CDR3 loop: CASSPRPGNEQYF. CDR3 DNA: TGTGCCAGCAGCCCGAGACCGGGAAACGAGCAGTACTTC. The chain combines TRBV9 with TRBJ2-7, with D perhaps TRBD2 (5 bases). The CDR3 is made up of 13 amino acids. Germline V lookup: CDR1 SGDLS, CDR2 YYNGEE. Trimming took 4 bases from V and 5 from J, leaving 13 bases between them.

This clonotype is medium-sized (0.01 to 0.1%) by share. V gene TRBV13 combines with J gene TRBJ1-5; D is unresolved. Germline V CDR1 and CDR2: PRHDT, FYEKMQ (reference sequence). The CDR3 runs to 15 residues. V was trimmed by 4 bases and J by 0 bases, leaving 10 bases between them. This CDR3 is CASSYGLDSNQPQHF. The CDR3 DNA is TGTGCCAGCAGCTACGGACTGGATAGCAATCAGCCCCAGCATTTT.

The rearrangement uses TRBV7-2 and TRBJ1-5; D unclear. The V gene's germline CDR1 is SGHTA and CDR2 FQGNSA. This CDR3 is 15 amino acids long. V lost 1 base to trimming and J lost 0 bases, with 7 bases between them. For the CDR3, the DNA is TGTGCCAGCAGCTTAGTCGTTAATAGCAATCAGCCCCAGCATTTT. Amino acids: CASSLVVNSNQPQHF.

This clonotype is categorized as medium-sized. CDR3 bases: TGTGCCAGCAGTTTTCGGGACAGGGGCCAAGAGACCCAGTACTTC. Protein product: CASSFRDRGQETQYF. This chain uses TRBV28 with TRBJ2-5; 10 bases fit TRBD1. J was trimmed by 1 base and V by 3 bases; bases with no gene match: 2. Germline CDR1 MDHEN, CDR2 SYDVKM. The CDR3 sequence is 15 residues long.

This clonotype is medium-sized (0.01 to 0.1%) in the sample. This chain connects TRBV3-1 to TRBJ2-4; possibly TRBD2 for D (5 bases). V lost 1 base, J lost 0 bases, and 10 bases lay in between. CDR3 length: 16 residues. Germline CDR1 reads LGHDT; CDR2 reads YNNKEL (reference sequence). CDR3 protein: CASSQAGGLAKNIQYF. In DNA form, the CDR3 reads TGTGCCAGCAGCCAAGCGGGCGGACTAGCCAAAAACATTCAGTACTTC.

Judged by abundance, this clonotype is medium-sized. The DNA of the CDR3 is TGCAGCGTCGAGACTCAGGGGGCACCTGAAAAACTGTTTTTT. It specifies CSVETQGAPEKLFF. This chain uses TRBV29-1 with TRBJ1-4, with TRBD1 matching 8 bases. With V trimmed by 6 bases and J by 7 bases, 10 bases remained unmatched. The CDR3 covers 14 residues. Germline CDR1 and CDR2: SQVTM and ANQGSEA. Based on the CDR3 plus reference TRBV29-1 and TRBJ1-4, the full variable domain is SAVISQKPSRDICQRGTSLTIQCQVDSQVTMMFWYRQQPGQSLTLIATANQGSEATYESGFVIDKFPISRPNLTFSTLTVSNMSPEDSSIYLCSVETQGAPEKLFFGSGTQLSVL.

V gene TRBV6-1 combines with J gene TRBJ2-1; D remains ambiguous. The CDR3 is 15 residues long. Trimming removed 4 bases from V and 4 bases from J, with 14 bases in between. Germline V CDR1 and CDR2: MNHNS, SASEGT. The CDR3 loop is CASSGRALGYNEQFF. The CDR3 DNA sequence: TGTGCCAGCAGTGGACGGGCATTGGGGTACAATGAGCAGTTCTTC.

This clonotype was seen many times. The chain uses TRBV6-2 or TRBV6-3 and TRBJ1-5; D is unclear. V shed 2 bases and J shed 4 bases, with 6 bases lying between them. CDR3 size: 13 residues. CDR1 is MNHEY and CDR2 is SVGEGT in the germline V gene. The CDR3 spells CASSYLGNQPQHF. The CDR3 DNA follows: TGTGCCAGCAGTTACCTAGGGAATCAGCCCCAGCATTTT.

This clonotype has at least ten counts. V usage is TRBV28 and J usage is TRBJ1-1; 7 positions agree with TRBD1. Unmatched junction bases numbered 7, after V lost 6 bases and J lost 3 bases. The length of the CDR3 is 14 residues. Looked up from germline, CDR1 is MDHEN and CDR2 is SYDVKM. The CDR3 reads CASRVRTGDTEAFF. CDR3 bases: TGTGCCAGCAGAGTTCGGACAGGAGACACTGAAGCTTTCTTT.

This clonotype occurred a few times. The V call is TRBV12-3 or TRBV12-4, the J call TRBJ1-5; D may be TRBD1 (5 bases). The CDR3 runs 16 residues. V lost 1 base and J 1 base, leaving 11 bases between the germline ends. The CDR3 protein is CASSLGGAVSNQPQHF. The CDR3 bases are TGTGCCAGCAGTTTAGGAGGGGCGGTCAGCAATCAGCCCCAGCATTTT.

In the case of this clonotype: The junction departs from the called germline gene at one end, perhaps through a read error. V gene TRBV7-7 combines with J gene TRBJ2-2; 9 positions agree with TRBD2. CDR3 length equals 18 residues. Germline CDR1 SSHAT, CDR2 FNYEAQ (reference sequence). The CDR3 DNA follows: TGTGCTAGCAGCTTAACCGGGACTAGCTTTAAACAAGCCGGGGAGCTGTTTTTT. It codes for CASSLTGTSFKQAGELFF.